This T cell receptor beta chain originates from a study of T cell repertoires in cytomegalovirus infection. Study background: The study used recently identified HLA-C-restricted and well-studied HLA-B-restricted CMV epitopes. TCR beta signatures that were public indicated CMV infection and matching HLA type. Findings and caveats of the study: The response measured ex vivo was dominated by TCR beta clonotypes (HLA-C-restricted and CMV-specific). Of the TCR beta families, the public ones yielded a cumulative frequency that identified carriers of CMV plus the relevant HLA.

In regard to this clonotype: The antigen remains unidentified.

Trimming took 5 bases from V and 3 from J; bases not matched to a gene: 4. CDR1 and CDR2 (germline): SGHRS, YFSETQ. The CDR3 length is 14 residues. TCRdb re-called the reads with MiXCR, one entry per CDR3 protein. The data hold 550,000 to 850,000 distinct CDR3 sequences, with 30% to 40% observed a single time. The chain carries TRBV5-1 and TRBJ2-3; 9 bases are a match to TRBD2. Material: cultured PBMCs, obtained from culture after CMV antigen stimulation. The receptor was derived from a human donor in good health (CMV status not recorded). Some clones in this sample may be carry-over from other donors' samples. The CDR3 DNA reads TGCGCCAGCAGGAATAGCGGGAGTACAGATACGCAGTATTTT. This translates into CASRNSGSTDTQYF.